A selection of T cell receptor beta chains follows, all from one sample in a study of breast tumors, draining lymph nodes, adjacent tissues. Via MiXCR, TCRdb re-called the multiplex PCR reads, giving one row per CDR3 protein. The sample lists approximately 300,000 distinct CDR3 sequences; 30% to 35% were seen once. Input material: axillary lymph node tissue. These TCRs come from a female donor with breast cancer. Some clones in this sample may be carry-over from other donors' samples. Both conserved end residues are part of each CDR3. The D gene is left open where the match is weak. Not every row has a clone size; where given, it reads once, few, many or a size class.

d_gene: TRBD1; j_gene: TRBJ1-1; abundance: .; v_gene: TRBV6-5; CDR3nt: TGTGCCAGCAGACGCGGGACAGGGATTGGGATGAACACTGAAGCTTTCTTT; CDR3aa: CASRRGTGIGMNTEAFF
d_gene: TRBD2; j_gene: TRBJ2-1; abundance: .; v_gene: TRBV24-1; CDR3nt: TGTGCCACCAGTGATTTGCGCGGGACTAGCGGGAGAAGGGAGCGCAATGAGCAGTTCTTC; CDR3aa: CATSDLRGTSGRRERNEQFF
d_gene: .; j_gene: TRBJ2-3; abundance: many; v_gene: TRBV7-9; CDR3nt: TGTGCCAGCAGCTTAGTCTCAGCGGGCACAGATACGCAGTATTTT; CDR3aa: CASSLVSAGTDTQYF
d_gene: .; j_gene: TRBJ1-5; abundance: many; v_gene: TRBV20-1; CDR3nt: TGCAGTGTCAGGGAAACGGACGATCAGCCCCAGCATTTT; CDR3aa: CSVRETDDQPQHF
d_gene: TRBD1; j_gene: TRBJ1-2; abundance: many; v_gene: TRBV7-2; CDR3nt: TGTGCCAGCAGCTTAGCACAGGGGGCCAAGGGCTACACCTTC; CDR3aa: CASSLAQGAKGYTF
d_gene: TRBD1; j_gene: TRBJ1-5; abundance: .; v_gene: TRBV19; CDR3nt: TGTGCCAGCAGACTTACCTCCGGGACAGGCCTCAATCAGCCCCAGCATTTT; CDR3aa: CASRLTSGTGLNQPQHF
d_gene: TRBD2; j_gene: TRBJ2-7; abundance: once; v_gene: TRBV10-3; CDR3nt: TGTGCCAGCAGCCAAGTTCCTAGCGGGAGTGGCGGGTACGAGCAGTACTTC; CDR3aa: CASSQVPSGSGGYEQYF
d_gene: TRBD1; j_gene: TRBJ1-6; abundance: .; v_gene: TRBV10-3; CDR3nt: TGTGCCATCAGGGACGGGACAGGGGGCCCCAAGAATTCACCCCTCCACTTT; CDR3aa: CAIRDGTGGPKNSPLHF
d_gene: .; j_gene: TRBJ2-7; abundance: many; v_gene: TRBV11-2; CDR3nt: TGTGCCAGCAGCTTCACCACAGGGAGCGAGCAGTACTTC; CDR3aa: CASSFTTGSEQYF
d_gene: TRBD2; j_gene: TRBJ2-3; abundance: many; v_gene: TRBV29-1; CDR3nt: TGCAGCGTTAACCCCCTTGGTGCGGGAGGACCAGATACGCAGTATTTT; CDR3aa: CSVNPLGAGGPDTQYF
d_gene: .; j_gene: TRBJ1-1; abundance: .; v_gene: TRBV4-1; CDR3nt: TGCGCCAGCAGGGGGTCACTTAGGAACACTGTAGCTTTCTTT; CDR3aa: CASRGSLRNTVAFF
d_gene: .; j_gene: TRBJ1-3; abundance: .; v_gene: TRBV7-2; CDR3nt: TGTGCCAGCAGCTTAGCCTTAATCTTCGGAAACACCATATATTTT; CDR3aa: CASSLALIFGNTIYF
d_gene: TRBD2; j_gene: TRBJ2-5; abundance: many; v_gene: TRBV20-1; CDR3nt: TGCAGTGCCAGGACTAGCGGGAGAGGAGAGACCCAGTACTTC; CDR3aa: CSARTSGRGETQYF
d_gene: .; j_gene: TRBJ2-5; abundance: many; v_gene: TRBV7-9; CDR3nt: TGTGCCAGCAGCTTAGGCGACATTACGGAGACCCAGTACTTC; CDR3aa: CASSLGDITETQYF
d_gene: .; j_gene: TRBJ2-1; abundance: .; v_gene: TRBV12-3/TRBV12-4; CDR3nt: TGTGCCAGCAGTTTATCCCTTAGCGGCCTTCCCTACAATGAGCAGCTCTTC; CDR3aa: CASSLSLSGLPYNEQLF
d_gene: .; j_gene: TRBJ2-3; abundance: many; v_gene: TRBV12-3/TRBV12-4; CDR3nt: TGTGCCAGCACCAGGGCAGATACGCAGTATTTT; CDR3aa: CASTRADTQYF
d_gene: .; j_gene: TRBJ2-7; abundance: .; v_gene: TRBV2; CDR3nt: TGTGCCAGCAGTGAGAACGAGAAGACTCTGTACTTT; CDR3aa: CASSENEKTLYF
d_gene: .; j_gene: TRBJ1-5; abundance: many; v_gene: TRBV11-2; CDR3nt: TGTGCCAGCAGCCAGACTGGACGAGGGGATCAGCCCCAGCATTTT; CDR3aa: CASSQTGRGDQPQHF
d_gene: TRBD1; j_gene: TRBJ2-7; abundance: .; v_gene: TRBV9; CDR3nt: TGTGCCAGCAGCGTCGACATAGGGGGCCCCGAACTTATCTACGAGCAGTACTTC; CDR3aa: CASSVDIGGPELIYEQYF
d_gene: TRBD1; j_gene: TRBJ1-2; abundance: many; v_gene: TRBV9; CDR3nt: TGTGCCAGCAGCGTAGCGGGACAGAACTATGGCTACACCTTC; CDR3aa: CASSVAGQNYGYTF
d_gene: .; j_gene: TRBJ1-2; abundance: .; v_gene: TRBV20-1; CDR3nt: TGCAGTGCTGAACAGGGTGTCACCGGAGGCTTGGGCTACACCTTC; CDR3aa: CSAEQGVTGGLGYTF
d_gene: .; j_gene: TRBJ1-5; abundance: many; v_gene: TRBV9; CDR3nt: TGTGCCAGCAGCGTAGACCCGGGGGGGGAGCCCCAGCATTTT; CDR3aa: CASSVDPGGEPQHF
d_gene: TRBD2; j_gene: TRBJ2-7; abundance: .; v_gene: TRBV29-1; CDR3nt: TGCAGCGTTGATAGCGGGGGAATCTACGAGCAGTACTTC; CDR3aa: CSVDSGGIYEQYF
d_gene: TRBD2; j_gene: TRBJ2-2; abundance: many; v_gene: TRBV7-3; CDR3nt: TGTGCCAGCAGCCCGCCTATAGCGGGAGGGACGAACACCGGGGAGCTGTTTTTT; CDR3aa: CASSPPIAGGTNTGELFF
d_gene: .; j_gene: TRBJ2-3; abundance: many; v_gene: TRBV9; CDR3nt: TGTGCCAGCAGCGTAGAGCTTATGGTGGATACGCAGTATTTT; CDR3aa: CASSVELMVDTQYF
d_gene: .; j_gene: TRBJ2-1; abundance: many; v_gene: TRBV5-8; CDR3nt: TGTGCCAGCAGCAAGCGTAAGACGTACAATGAGCAGTTCTTC; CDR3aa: CASSKRKTYNEQFF
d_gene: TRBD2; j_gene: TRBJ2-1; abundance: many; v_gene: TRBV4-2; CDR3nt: TGTGCCAGCAGCCGGGGACTAGCCGGCTCCGATGAGCAGTTCTTC; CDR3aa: CASSRGLAGSDEQFF
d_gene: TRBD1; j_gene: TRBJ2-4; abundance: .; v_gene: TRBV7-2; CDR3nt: TGTGCCAGCAGCTTATCGGGACAGGGGCCCGGGGAGATGTACTTC; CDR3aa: CASSLSGQGPGEMYF
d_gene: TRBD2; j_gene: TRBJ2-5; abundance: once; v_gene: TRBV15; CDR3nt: TGTGCCACCAGCAGAGAATCTAGCGGGTACGAGACCCAGTACTTC; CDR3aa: CATSRESSGYETQYF